Following are 10 T cell receptor beta chains from one sample sequenced in a study of blood T cell repertoires in COVID-19. TCRdb's table, derived via immunoSEQ multiplex PCR, lists solely in-frame clones and lacks some. The sample has under 200,000 clones, 90% seen once. The source material was peripheral blood. The source is a man between 50 and 59 years old with acute or convalescent COVID-19.

The chain links TRBV5-4 to TRBJ2-7; maybe TRBD2 (6 bases). The CDR3 runs to 13 residues. The V gene lost 0 bases and the J gene lost 4 bases, with 8 bases spanning the gap. Germline values: CDR1 SGHNT, CDR2 YYREEE (reference sequence). CDR3 in DNA: TGTGCCAGCAGCTTGGTGGGGGGTTACGAGCAGTACGTC. It yields the protein CASSLVGGYEQYV.

The CDR3 protein is CASSLAQLGGGPDTQYF. As DNA, the CDR3 is TGTGCCAGCAGCTTAGCGCAGTTAGGGGGAGGGCCAGATACGCAGTATTTT. The chain is built from TRBV7-2 and TRBJ2-3; the D gene is possibly TRBD2 (7 bases). V shed 0 bases and J shed 4 bases, with 17 bases lying between them. Germline V gives CDR1 SGHTA, CDR2 FQGNSA. CDR3 size: 17 residues.

A remark on this clone: Other DNA sequences within the sample encode an identical CDR3. The chain carries TRBV9 and TRBJ2-3; D remains ambiguous. The CDR3 contains 13 residues. Deletions cut 4 bases from V and 0 bases from J, with 6 bases between. From germline, CDR1 is SGDLS and CDR2 YYNGEE. The CDR3 loop is CASSPPSTDTQYF. CDR3 sequence (DNA): TGTGCCAGCAGCCCCCCGAGCACAGATACGCAGTATTTT.

The J gene is TRBJ2-7, the V gene TRBV7-8, with 9 nucleotides matching TRBD2. CDR3 length: 16 amino acids. V was clipped by 5 bases and J by 3 bases; unmatched bases: 11. Looked up from germline, CDR1 is SGHVS and CDR2 is FQNEAQ. CDR3 DNA sequence: TGTGCCAGCAGCGAACGGACTAGCGCCAACCTCTACGAGCAGTACTTC. It encodes CASSERTSANLYEQYF.

J is TRBJ2-7 and V is TRBV7-2; TRBD2 matches 10 bases. Germline lookup yields CDR1 SGHTA and CDR2 FQGNSA. J lost 0 bases, V lost 2 bases, and 1 base had no gene match. The CDR3 is 15 amino acids. The CDR3 loop reads CASSLTSGTSYEQYF. The CDR3 coding sequence is TGTGCCAGCAGCTTAACTAGCGGGACCTCCTACGAGCAGTACTTC.

The chain employs TRBV28 and TRBJ2-7, with D perhaps matching TRBD1 (8 bases). Germline CDR1 MDHEN, CDR2 SYDVKM. V was pared by 10 bases and J by 0 bases, with 13 bases between. The CDR3 runs to 13 residues. The CDR3 sequence is CATHRGGSYEQYV. CDR3 DNA sequence: TGTGCCACCCACAGGGGGGGCTCCTACGAGCAGTACGTC.

Of note for this clone: The same CDR3 also results from other DNA sequences found in this sample. The gene calls are TRBV2 and TRBJ1-4; no definite D call. Germline V gene data show CDR1 as SNHLY and CDR2 as FYNNEI. The length of the CDR3 is 12 residues. The germline V and J ends were trimmed by 4 bases and 8 bases, with 8 bases remaining between them. The CDR3 protein is CASSGRLEKLFF. CDR3 DNA: TGTGCCAGCAGTGGTCGGTTAGAAAAACTGTTTTTT.

This chain uses TRBV27 with TRBJ1-6, with TRBD1 matching 9 bases. The V and J ends lost 5 bases and 10 bases, in that order; junction bases with no gene match: 9. This CDR3 is built from 15 residues. CDR1 is MNHEY and CDR2 is SMNVEV in the germline V gene (reference sequence). This CDR3 is CASSPPGQGGSPLHF. As DNA, the CDR3 is TGTGCCAGCAGTCCACCGGGACAGGGAGGGTCACCCCTCCACTTT.

The gene calls are TRBV9 and TRBJ2-7; 16 bases fit TRBD2. The CDR3 is 18 amino acids. Germline loops: CDR1 SGDLS, CDR2 YYNGEE. V shed 0 bases and J 3 bases; nucleotides not matched to a gene: 6. This chain's CDR3 is CASSVAGLAGGNIYEQYF. The CDR3 nucleotides are TGTGCCAGCAGCGTAGCGGGACTAGCGGGAGGGAATATCTACGAGCAGTACTTC.

This clone was observed a handful of times. The V gene is TRBV28, the J gene TRBJ1-1; possibly TRBD1 for D (5 bases). CDR3 length: 14 amino acids. Trimming took 4 bases from V and 5 from J, leaving 14 bases between them. Germline V CDR1 and CDR2: MDHEN, SYDVKM. In DNA form, the CDR3 reads TGTGCCAGCAGTTGGACGCAGCAGGGAACTGAAGCTTTCTTT. Translation: CASSWTQQGTEAFF.